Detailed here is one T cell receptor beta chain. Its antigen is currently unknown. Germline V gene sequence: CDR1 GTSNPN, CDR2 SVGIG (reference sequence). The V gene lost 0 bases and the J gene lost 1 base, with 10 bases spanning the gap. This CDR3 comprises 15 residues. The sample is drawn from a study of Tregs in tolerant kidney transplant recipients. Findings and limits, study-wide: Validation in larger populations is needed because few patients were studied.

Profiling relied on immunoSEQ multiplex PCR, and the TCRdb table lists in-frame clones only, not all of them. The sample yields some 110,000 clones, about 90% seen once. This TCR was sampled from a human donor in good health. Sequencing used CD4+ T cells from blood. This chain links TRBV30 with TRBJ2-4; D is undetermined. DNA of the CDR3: TGTGCCTGGAGTGTAGGGATGCGGGCCAAAAACATTCAGTACTTC. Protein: CAWSVGMRAKNIQYF.